Following are 28 T cell receptor beta chains from one sample sequenced in a study of CD8 T cells in Susac syndrome. Reverse transcription of about 0.5 to 1 ug RNA used random hexamers. From the immunoSEQ multiplex PCR reads, TCRdb called clonotypes with MiXCR, one entry per CDR3 protein. The profile shows approximately 180,000 distinct CDR3 sequences, more than 90% of them singletons. The sample was CD4+ T cells from PBMCs. Receptor source: a human donor with multiple sclerosis.

V and J are TRBV29-1 and TRBJ2-5; perhaps D is TRBD1 or TRBD2 (5 bases each). CDR1 is SQVTM and CDR2 is ANQGSEA in the germline V gene. The CDR3 runs 13 residues. The V gene lost 4 bases and the J gene lost 5 bases, with 14 bases spanning the gap. In DNA form, the CDR3 reads TGCAGCGTTGTTCCCCGGGGCGGGGAGACCCAGTACTTC. This encodes CSVVPRGGETQYF.

The genes are TRBV30 and TRBJ1-2; D might be TRBD1 (5 bases). This CDR3 region has 14 residues. The germline V gene has CDR1 GTSNPN and CDR2 SVGIG (reference sequence). V lost 4 bases, J lost 2 bases, and 14 bases lay in between. The CDR3 bases are TGTGCCTGGATCTGGGACTCCGGGAACTATGGCTACACCTTC. It is translated as CAWIWDSGNYGYTF.

This rearrangement joins TRBV4-3 to TRBJ2-2; the D gene is possibly TRBD1 (6 bases). The length of the CDR3 is 16 residues. Germline V lookup: CDR1 LGHNA, CDR2 YSLEER. Trimming pared 0 bases from V and 5 bases from J, leaving 13 bases between. Here the CDR3 DNA reads TGCGCCAGCAGCCAAGATGGGACAATTGCAACCGGGGAGCTGTTTTTT. Translated, it gives CASSQDGTIATGELFF.

The chain combines TRBV2 with TRBJ1-1; D ambiguous. The CDR3 contains 14 residues. V lost 8 bases and J 5 bases, leaving 18 bases between the germline ends. Germline loops: CDR1 SNHLY, CDR2 FYNNEI. This CDR3 is CASASAVGGTEAFF. The CDR3 DNA reads as TGTGCCAGCGCCTCTGCGGTCGGAGGGACTGAAGCTTTCTTT.

The rearrangement uses TRBV7-2 and TRBJ2-1; 10 bases match TRBD2. Germline V CDR1 and CDR2: SGHTA, FQGNSA. The CDR3 consists of 16 residues. With V trimmed by 6 bases and J by 6 bases, 11 bases remained unmatched. Written as DNA, the CDR3 is TGTGCCAGCAGTTCTAGAGCGGGGGGGCAGGTCAATGAGCAGTTCTTC. Translating gives CASSSRAGGQVNEQFF. Variable domain in full (rest from reference TRBV7-2 and TRBJ2-1): GAGVSQSPSNKVTEKGKDVELRCDPISGHTALYWYRQSLGQGLEFLIYFQGNSAPDKSGLPSDRFSAERTGGSVSTLTIQRTQQEDSAVYLCASSSRAGGQVNEQFFGPGTRLTVL.

The V call is TRBV15, the J call TRBJ2-3; tentatively, D is TRBD1 or TRBD2 (6 bases each). Trimming stripped 7 bases from V and 3 bases from J, with 23 bases between. The length of the CDR3 is 17 residues. Germline-derived CDR1 and CDR2 are LNHNV and YYDKDF (reference sequence). CDR3 nucleotide sequence: TGTGCCACCACCACGAGAAGGGGGGCCGTCGGAACAGATACGCAGTATTTT. As protein: CATTTRRGAVGTDTQYF.

The V call is TRBV20-1, the J call TRBJ1-5; D may be TRBD1 (5 bases). CDR3 length equals 14 residues. Germline CDR1 is DFQATT and CDR2 is SNEGSKA (reference sequence). V was cut by 5 bases and J by 3 bases, with 14 bases left in between. The CDR3 sequence: CSALPTGDNQPQHF. The DNA of the CDR3 is TGCAGTGCTCTTCCAACAGGAGACAATCAGCCCCAGCATTTT.

Only one count was recorded for this clonotype. The V and J genes are TRBV24-1 and TRBJ2-7, with 11 bases aligning to TRBD1. The V segment lost 3 bases and the J segment 5 bases; nucleotides outside the gene matches: 5. Germline CDR1 reads KGHDR; CDR2 reads SFDVKD. The CDR3 has 15 amino acids. The CDR3 DNA is TGTGCCACCAGTGATACCCGGACAGGGGGCGACGAGCAGTACTTC. Residues: CATSDTRTGGDEQYF.

The chain joins TRBV20-1 to TRBJ2-2, with 8 bases aligning to TRBD2. This CDR3 contains 16 residues. Per the germline V gene, CDR1 is DFQATT and CDR2 is SNEGSKA (reference sequence). The V gene end was trimmed by 3 bases and the J gene end by 3 bases; junction bases not matched to a gene: 9. This CDR3 reads CSASPLSGGHTGELFF. The CDR3 DNA follows: TGCAGTGCTAGTCCCCTCAGCGGGGGCCACACCGGGGAGCTGTTTTTT.

V and J are TRBV29-1 and TRBJ2-3; either TRBD1 or TRBD2 may fit D (6 bases each). The CDR3 runs 15 residues. Per germline, CDR1 SQVTM and CDR2 ANQGSEA. CDR3 residues: CSVIGGEYDTDTQYF. CDR3 DNA: TGCAGTGTCATCGGGGGCGAGTATGACACAGATACGCAGTATTTT.

The chain couples TRBV30 to TRBJ1-1, with D tentatively TRBD1 (6 bases). Between the trimmed V and J ends, which lost 3 bases and 7 bases, there was a span of 12 bases. Germline V gene lookup returns CDR1 GTSNPN and CDR2 SVGIG (reference sequence). The length of the CDR3 is 12 residues. CDR3 nucleotide sequence: TGTGCCTGGAGCCACAGGGTGCTTGAAGCTTTCTTT. It translates to CAWSHRVLEAFF.

The V and J genes are TRBV4-2 and TRBJ2-2, with D perhaps TRBD1 (5 bases). The CDR3 has 13 residues. Trimming removed 4 bases from V and 4 bases from J, with 7 bases in between. The germline CDR1 and CDR2 sequences are LGHNA and YNFKEQ. The CDR3 bases are TGTGCCAGCAGCCCAGACAGCACCGGGGAGCTGTTTTTT. Protein: CASSPDSTGELFF.

The V call is TRBV30, the J call TRBJ2-3; TRBD1 agrees at 9 bases. V lost 0 bases to trimming and J lost 5 bases; unmatched junction nucleotides: 9. The CDR3 contains 16 residues. CDR1 is GTSNPN, CDR2 SVGIG, per germline (reference sequence). This chain's CDR3 is CAWSVGPGQGVDTQYF. CDR3 nucleotides: TGTGCCTGGAGTGTAGGACCGGGACAGGGTGTAGATACGCAGTATTTT.

The rearrangement joins TRBV7-2 to TRBJ2-5; D is undetermined. The ends were cut back, 5 bases at V and 5 bases at J, with 12 bases in the middle. From germline, CDR1 is SGHTA and CDR2 FQGNSA. The CDR3 has 13 residues. CDR3 in DNA: TGTGCCAGCAGCAACCGAGGTTTGGAGACCCAGTACTTC. Translated, it gives CASSNRGLETQYF.

The chain has TRBV20-1 and TRBJ2-5; D not resolved. The V end lost 6 bases, the J end lost 0 bases, and 14 bases lay between the germline ends. Germline V gene data show CDR1 as DFQATT and CDR2 as SNEGSKA (reference sequence). This CDR3 region has 14 residues. The CDR3 is CSAPNRADQETQYF. CDR3 bases: TGCAGTGCCCCTAACCGGGCCGACCAAGAGACCCAGTACTTC.

Written as DNA, the CDR3 is TGTGCCTGGATGACAGGGGGCTTCACTGAAGCTTTCTTT. It encodes CAWMTGGFTEAFF. V is TRBV30 and J is TRBJ1-1; 10 bases match TRBD1. The CDR3 loop spans 13 amino acids. Germline CDR1 GTSNPN, CDR2 SVGIG (reference sequence). V trimming: 4 bases; J trimming: 4 bases; junction bases outside the gene matches: 3.

The V gene is TRBV27, the J gene TRBJ2-5; D gene ambiguous. Germline V gene sequence: CDR1 MNHEY, CDR2 SMNVEV (reference sequence). This CDR3 contains 13 residues. V was clipped by 4 bases and J by 7 bases, with 13 bases between them. CDR3 loop: CASSSEVVGTQYF. DNA for the CDR3: TGTGCCAGCAGTTCAGAGGTGGTAGGGACCCAGTACTTC.

The chain links TRBV7-9 to TRBJ2-2; D remains ambiguous. Trimming took off 6 bases at V and 0 bases at J, with 14 bases between the two ends. The CDR3 is made up of 16 amino acids. Germline CDR1 and CDR2: SEHNR and FQNEAQ (reference sequence). The chain's CDR3 is CASSRNTAPNTGELFF. CDR3 nucleotide sequence: TGTGCCAGCAGTCGAAACACAGCTCCGAACACCGGGGAGCTGTTTTTT.

The V gene is TRBV12-3 or TRBV12-4, the J gene TRBJ1-1; 7 positions match TRBD1. Germline trimming cut 4 bases from V and 2 bases from J; bases unmatched to any gene: 19. The CDR3 sequence is 19 residues long. The CDR3 here is CASSWDRDRDQQANTEAFF. The DNA for the CDR3 is TGTGCCAGCAGTTGGGACCGGGACAGAGACCAACAAGCCAACACTGAAGCTTTCTTT.

The V call is TRBV7-3, the J call TRBJ2-3; 14 nucleotides match TRBD2. The ends lost 4 bases at V and 1 base at J; junction bases unmatched: 7. CDR1 is SGHTA and CDR2 is FQGTGA in the germline V gene. CDR3 length: 18 residues. This CDR3 reads CASSSGTSGGMGTDTQYF. DNA of the CDR3: TGTGCCAGCAGCTCTGGGACTAGCGGGGGTATGGGCACAGATACGCAGTATTTT.

The chain couples TRBV9 to TRBJ2-3, with 7 bases lining up with TRBD1. The CDR3 sequence is 15 residues long. Germline assignment: CDR1 SGDLS and CDR2 YYNGEE. V lost 3 bases to trimming and J lost 0 bases; unmatched junction nucleotides: 4. The CDR3 sequence: CASSDRDRSTDTQYF. The CDR3 region has the DNA TGTGCCAGCAGCGACCGGGACAGAAGCACAGATACGCAGTATTTT.

V and J are TRBV11-2 and TRBJ1-1; D is undetermined. Trimming removed 3 bases at V and 0 bases at J, with 5 bases between. The CDR3 runs 13 residues. Per the germline V gene, CDR1 is SGHAT and CDR2 is FQNNGV. The CDR3 is CASSFKMNTEAFF. The CDR3 nucleotides are TGTGCCAGCAGCTTTAAGATGAACACTGAAGCTTTCTTT. The full variable domain, its missing parts supplied by reference TRBV11-2 and TRBJ1-1, is EAGVAQSPRYKIIEKRQSVAFWCNPISGHATLYWYQQILGQGPKLLIQFQNNGVVDDSQLPKDRFSAERLKGVDSTLKIQPAKLEDSAVYLCASSFKMNTEAFFGQGTRLTVV.

The chain joins TRBV20-1 to TRBJ2-3, with D possibly TRBD2 on 5 matching bases. CDR3 length equals 14 residues. The germline V gene has CDR1 DFQATT and CDR2 SNEGSKA (reference sequence). Trimming removed 5 bases at V and 4 bases at J, with 16 bases between. CDR3 region: CSAVTSRGADTQYF. In DNA form, the CDR3 reads TGCAGTGCTGTGACATCTCGGGGAGCAGATACGCAGTATTTT.

This clonotype has just one count. The chain employs TRBV11-3 and TRBJ1-2; D is unclear. Germline assignment: CDR1 SGHNT and CDR2 YENEEA. The CDR3 is made up of 13 amino acids. V was clipped by 1 base and J by 11 bases, with 14 bases between them. CDR3 nucleotide sequence: TGTGCCAGCAGCTTAGTTATCCAGACCCAATACACCTTC. The encoded protein is CASSLVIQTQYTF.

The genes are TRBV14 and TRBJ2-5; possibly TRBD1 or TRBD2 for D (5 bases each). Germline CDR1 is SGHDN and CDR2 is FVKESK. The V end was cut by 0 bases, the J end by 5 bases, with 16 bases between. The CDR3 extends over 16 amino acids. CDR3 region: CASSQDLAGTGETQYF. The CDR3 DNA sequence: TGTGCCAGCAGCCAAGATTTGGCCGGGACCGGGGAGACCCAGTACTTC.

The rearrangement uses TRBV5-6 and TRBJ1-5; 7 nucleotides line up with TRBD1. V was pared by 4 bases and J by 10 bases, with 11 bases of the junction left unmatched. The CDR3 runs to 14 residues. Germline V gene lookup returns CDR1 SGHDT and CDR2 YYEEEE. CDR3 protein: CASSPGTADRPQHF. CDR3 DNA sequence: TGTGCCAGCAGCCCCGGGACAGCCGATCGCCCCCAGCATTTT.

This chain links TRBV28 with TRBJ2-7; no firm D call. The V and J ends lost 7 bases and 2 bases respectively, with 9 bases between them. Germline CDR1 is MDHEN and CDR2 is SYDVKM. This CDR3 is built from 12 residues. In DNA form, the CDR3 reads TGTGCCAGCATGACGAGTCCCTACGAGCAGTACTTC. It translates to CASMTSPYEQYF.

The count of this clonotype is one. V is TRBV27 and J is TRBJ1-4; no clear D. CDR1 is MNHEY and CDR2 is SMNVEV in the germline V gene (reference sequence). There are 13 residues in the CDR3. V was shortened by 1 base and J by 3 bases, with 3 bases between the two germline ends. The CDR3 reads CASSLFPNEKLFF. The CDR3 region has the DNA TGTGCCAGCAGTTTATTCCCTAATGAAAAACTGTTTTTT.